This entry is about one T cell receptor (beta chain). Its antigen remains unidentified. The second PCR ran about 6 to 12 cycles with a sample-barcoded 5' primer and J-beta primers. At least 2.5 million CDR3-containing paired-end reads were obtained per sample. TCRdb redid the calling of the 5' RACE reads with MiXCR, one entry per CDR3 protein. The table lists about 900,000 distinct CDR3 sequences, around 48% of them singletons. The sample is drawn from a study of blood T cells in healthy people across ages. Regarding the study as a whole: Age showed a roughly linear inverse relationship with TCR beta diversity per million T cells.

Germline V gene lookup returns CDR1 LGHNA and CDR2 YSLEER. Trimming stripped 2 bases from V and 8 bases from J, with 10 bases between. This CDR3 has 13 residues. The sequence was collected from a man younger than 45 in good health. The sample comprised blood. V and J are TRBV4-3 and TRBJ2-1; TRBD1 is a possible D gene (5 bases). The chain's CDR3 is CASSQTGTYEQFF. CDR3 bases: TGCGCCAGCAGCCAAACAGGAACCTATGAGCAGTTCTTC.